This TCR beta chain was obtained from a study of regulatory T cells in long-lasting Graves disease. Study findings and constraints: Possibly, accuracy suffered from the small sample size.

The germline V and J ends were trimmed by 4 bases and 4 bases, with 13 bases remaining between them. Germline lookup yields CDR1 SQVTM and CDR2 ANQGSEA. The CDR3 has 13 amino acids. Time point noted: persistent/refractory GD, antithyroid drugs over 5 years with positive TRAb. Generation of the TCR library employed RNA extracted from PBMCs. Diagnosing Graves' disease relied on the American Thyroid Association guidelines. Assembly of TCR beta libraries relied on iRepertoire HTBI primers together with Arm-PCR of CDR3 regions. Using its own MiXCR run on the multiplex PCR reads, TCRdb lists one record per CDR3 protein. The table includes approximately 690,000 distinct CDR3 sequences, 30% detected once. In the case of this clonotype: The antigen is undetermined.

The source material was peripheral blood mononuclear cells (PBMCs), sampled when the disease was refractory, from a patient treated with antithyroid drugs. This sequence originates from a female donor with Graves disease. The chain has TRBV29-1 and TRBJ1-2; D is unclear. The CDR3 DNA follows: TGCAGCGTTGCTTCACCGGGCCTCTATGGCTACACCTTC. It codes for CSVASPGLYGYTF.